The source of this T cell receptor beta chain is a study of vaccination and CD4 T cells after COVID-19 (dated by TCRdb to the early 2020s). For the study in its entirety: Convalescent patients had a positive SARS-CoV-2 result on nasal swab PCR, and of these patients, several had mild disease and one had severe disease. Six males and four females were included in the convalescent cohort, with two Hispanic individuals, seven Caucasians, two Asians and one multiracial person represented. Participants received two doses of either the Pfizer-BioNTech BNT162b2 vaccine (n=8) or the Moderna mRNA-1273 vaccine (n=2). For stimulating the cultures, overlapping spike peptide pools were used, derived from SARS-CoV-2 as well as from the common cold coronaviruses HCoV-NL63, HCoV-OC43 and HCoV-229E. In around nine COVID-19 convalescent patients and a handful of infection-naive healthy vaccine recipients, the spike-specific CD4+ TCR repertoire before mRNA vaccination was compared with the repertoire after mRNA vaccination. In control cultures, a CEFX viral epitope pool was used as positive control, an HIV-1 Nef peptide pool was used as negative control, or no peptide was added. Post-vaccine blood samples were taken a median of around 77 days after the second vaccine dose, with a range of roughly 13 to 250 days. Post-COVID blood samples from convalescent patients were collected a median of approximately 93 days after diagnosis, with a range of roughly 35 to 170 days.

Library construction relied on PCR. TCR sequencing of DNA from cultured CD4+ T cells used the Oncomine TCR Beta short-read assay at the Johns Hopkins FTIC core. The QIAamp micro DNA kit was used to extract genomic DNA from the cultured CD4+ T cells. Oncomine TCR Beta libraries from cultured CD4+ T cells were pooled with unique dual indexes and sequenced on an Illumina iSeq 100. From the authors' description of their analysis: Non-productive sequences were filtered out, and CDR3s that did not start with C, did not end with F or W, or were shorter than 7 amino acids were discarded. The MANAFEST web application was used to identify antigen-specific clonotypes by comparing peptide-stimulated wells against reference wells and other culture wells. An FDR below 0.05, an odds ratio above 5, and a productive frequency above 0.1% in at least two of three replicate wells were required for clones to be considered positive. Clonotypes that were significantly expanded in both SARS-CoV-2 spike wells and at least one common cold coronavirus spike condition were defined as cross-reactive. Using R version 3.6.1, CDR3 homology was evaluated through Levenshtein distances (stringdist) along with unrooted phylogenetic trees (ape). The public sequencing data were trimmed at Q25 with fastp and processed into clonotypes with MiXCR by TCRdb, which kept only in-frame beta chains. Rows are combined by CDR3 protein, so each entry shows the most common genes and DNA. In this record, the V and J calls reflect TCRdb's handling and not the investigators' own analysis. The sample contains about 10,000 distinct CDR3 sequences, 30% of them found a single time. Over 8% of the sample rests with the top ten.

Turning to this clonotype: What this receptor recognizes is not known. No base-level quality is on record; no much larger clone is a single base apart.

Inclusive of the bounding cysteine and phenylalanine, the CDR3 is 13 residues long. CDR3 DNA only is kept here, 39 bases in frame from base 1. For CDR1 and CDR2, the germline V gene (reference sequence) lists LNHNV and YYDKDF. Between the V and J ends, shortened by 0 bases and 8 bases respectively, the junction contains 5 bases. General study outcomes and caveats: Among convalescent patients, a median roughly 90% of the SARS-CoV-2-reactive clones seen after vaccination appeared only after vaccination, which suggests priming specific to the vaccine. Relatively few convalescent patients were included in the study, and early timepoints after natural infection were not analyzed. Although the median number of SARS-CoV-2-reactive clonotypes went up from roughly 22 after infection to some 40 after vaccination, the increase was not significant. In convalescent patients, nearly all vaccine-specific clones (304 of 307) were found to be mono-reactive for SARS-CoV-2 spike rather than cross-reactive with common cold coronaviruses.

The treatment or condition label, as the study defines it: approximately nine-day PBMC culture with coronavirus spike peptide pools or control peptides (ViraFEST assay). To expand antigen-specific T cells with peptide pools and then pick out the expanded clonotypes through TCR sequencing, the study relied on the ViraFEST assay. The convalescent patients' positive SARS-CoV-2 PCR tests were from March to December 2020, which was before the Alpha, Beta and Delta variants emerged in the United States. PBMCs were cultured at approximately 2.1 million per well in IMDM supplemented with approximately 5% human AB serum and roughly 10 IU/ml IL-2, with 10 ug/ml peptide pools added. Half of the culture medium was replaced with fresh IL-2-containing medium on days 3 and 7. After roughly 9 days of culture, CD4+ T cells were isolated by negative selection with the EasySep CD4+ T cell isolation kit. Ficoll-Paque Plus gradient centrifugation was used to isolate PBMCs from whole blood, and the isolated PBMCs were then either used fresh or cryopreserved at -140C. In general, triplicate wells were set up for every culture condition.

The chain uses TRBV15 and TRBJ1-6; the D gene cannot be named for sure. Sequenced here: CD4+ T cells from blood, cultured in vitro, sampled after SARS-CoV-2 vaccination. This clonotype originated in a human donor who had recovered from COVID-19. The CDR3 sequence is CATSRDRDSPLHF. The DNA reads as follows: TGTGCCACCAGCAGAGACCGGGATTCACCCCTCCACTTT.